This TCR beta chain appears in the sequencing data of a study of cytomegalovirus exposure and HLA in healthy donors. Study-wide findings and caveats: Another analysis was done later, and it associated roughly 15,000 TCR beta sequences with HLA alleles at 0.05 false discovery rate.

In the case of this clone: Its cognate antigen is unknown.

The PCR had 60 Vbeta and 13 Jbeta primers. As processed by the authors: Some 10 million of tens of millions of unique TCR beta chains were shared, per a later count. TCRdb keeps only in-frame clones here, not all; method: immunoSEQ multiplex PCR. The V and J calls and the clone size are those of that table, but D and trimming were determined from the DNA. The table lists about 190,000 clones. Germline loops: CDR1 MDHEN, CDR2 SYDVKM. The V gene end was trimmed by 8 bases and the J gene end by 5 bases; junction bases not matched to a gene: 11. The length of the CDR3 is 14 residues. This chain links TRBV28 with TRBJ1-1; the match to TRBD1 covers 7 bases. The TCR comes from a woman in her 30s in good health and CMV-seropositive. Sequencing used PBMCs. Written as DNA, the CDR3 is TGTGCCAGCTCGAGTCTAGGGGGCAAGACTGAAGCTTTCTTT. Its translation is CASSSLGGKTEAFF.